This T cell receptor beta chain stems from a study of blood T cell repertoires in COVID-19. Per germline, CDR1 SNHLY and CDR2 FYNNEI. The J segment lost 7 bases and the V segment lost 7 bases, leaving 8 bases of the junction unmatched. This CDR3 is 14 amino acids long. Original data processing: Amplified reference gene primers provided the basis for estimating nucleated cell counts. Assay used: immunoSEQ multiplex PCR; TCRdb lists only in-frame clones, some missing. V, J and clone size are those of that table, while D and trimming were read from the DNA. The sample holds about 140,000 clones, just under 90% seen once.

The sequence was collected from a woman aged 40 to 50 with acute or convalescent COVID-19. This rearrangement joins TRBV2 to TRBJ2-1; 9 bases align to TRBD1. Sequencing was carried out using peripheral blood. DNA for the CDR3: TGTGCCAGCAACCTACAGGGGGCGGTAAATGAGCAGTTCTTC. This codes for CASNLQGAVNEQFF.